The clone carrying this T cell receptor (beta chain) has just a few counts. Stability of Graves' hyperthyroidism was defined as absent ophthalmopathy progression within 18 months. The data belong to a study of T cells in Graves' hyperthyroidism and ophthalmopathy. This CDR3 has 19 amino acids. Germline CDR1 is SEHNR and CDR2 is FQNEAQ (reference sequence). With V trimmed by 5 bases and J by 0 bases, 16 bases remained unmatched. Amplification targeted TCR beta CDR3 regions from RNA transcripts. HTBI primers were used for first-round RT-PCR of the TCR CDR3. TCRdb reanalysed the multiplex PCR reads using MiXCR and keeps one entry per CDR3 protein. The table lists hundreds of thousands of distinct CDR3 sequences, around a third of them singletons, with around 31% in the top ten.

Sequenced input: blood. The TCR was taken from a woman in her 40s with Graves' hyperthyroidism. The V and J genes are TRBV7-9 and TRBJ1-2; TRBD1 matches at 9 bases. The CDR3, as DNA: TGTGCCAGCAGCCCCCGCTCGGGACAGGGTCTATCCCCTAACTATGGCTACACCTTC. Translating gives CASSPRSGQGLSPNYGYTF.